Each of the 20 T cell receptor beta chains below was sequenced from the same sample in a study of shared clonotypes between healthy human individuals. Method: immunoSEQ multiplex PCR; TCRdb's copy keeps in-frame clones and lacks some. The sample lists hundreds of thousands of clones; 96% were seen once. Terminally differentiated effector memory CD45RA+ cells were excluded by CCR7 positive selection of CD45RO-negative cells. Sequencing was done on a sample of naive CD8+ T cells sorted from blood. The receptors derive from a woman in her thirties in good health.

This clone was detected only once. V gene TRBV28 combines with J gene TRBJ2-5; D call uncertain. CDR3 length: 14 amino acids. Trimming removed 1 base at V and 5 bases at J, with 11 bases between. The germline gives CDR1 MDHEN, CDR2 SYDVKM. This CDR3 is CASSLLPRSETQYF. As DNA, the CDR3 is TGTGCCAGCAGTTTATTACCCCGGTCCGAGACCCAGTACTTC.

The V gene is TRBV7-9, the J gene TRBJ1-1; weak D call: TRBD1 (5 bases). The V end was cut by 1 base, the J end by 11 bases, with 11 bases between. CDR1 SEHNR and CDR2 FQNEAQ come from the germline V gene (reference sequence). This CDR3 comprises 12 residues. CDR3 in amino acids: CASSLGRGLAFF. Written as DNA, the CDR3 is TGTGCCAGCAGCTTAGGACGGGGACTGGCTTTCTTT.

A note on this clone: The sample carries other DNA sequences with the same CDR3. This chain links TRBV27 with TRBJ1-5; 7 bases are shared with TRBD1. V was pared by 3 bases and J by 7 bases, with 6 bases of the junction left unmatched. Germline CDR1 and CDR2: MNHEY and SMNVEV (reference sequence). This CDR3 spans 14 amino acids. CDR3 sequence: CASSLRQGDQPQHF. The CDR3 coding sequence is TGTGCCAGCAGTTTGCGACAGGGCGACCAGCCCCAGCATTTT.

The chain couples TRBV2 to TRBJ2-1, with 10 bases aligning to TRBD2. The V gene's germline CDR1 is SNHLY and CDR2 FYNNEI. The CDR3 spans 15 residues. J was trimmed by 8 bases and V by 3 bases; bases with no gene match: 7. The CDR3 region has the DNA TGTGCCAGCAGTGATCTAGCGGGAGCCGTCGATGAGCAGTTCTTC. Translated: CASSDLAGAVDEQFF.

The chain links TRBV5-4 to TRBJ2-7; 7 positions match TRBD2. The junction had 8 bases not matched to a gene; V was cut back by 4 bases and J by 1 base. Germline CDR1 reads SGHNT; CDR2 reads YYREEE (reference sequence). The CDR3 runs 15 residues. This CDR3 is CASSASGNPSYEQYF. CDR3 sequence (DNA): TGTGCCAGCAGCGCGAGCGGGAATCCGTCCTACGAGCAGTACTTC.

This clone was seen a single time. The chain joins TRBV15 to TRBJ2-1; perhaps TRBD2 as D (6 bases). Trimming shortened V by 0 bases and J by 0 bases, and 15 bases separated the two germline ends. CDR1 LNHNV and CDR2 YYDKDF come from the germline V gene (reference sequence). The CDR3 runs 18 residues. DNA of the CDR3: TGTGCCACCAGCAGAGATCGTTTAGCGGCCAGCTCCTACAATGAGCAGTTCTTC. It specifies CATSRDRLAASSYNEQFF.

The V and J genes are TRBV4-1 and TRBJ2-1; 8 nucleotides match TRBD2. The CDR3 has 16 residues. V lost 6 bases and J lost 7; bases outside the gene matches: 14. Germline loops: CDR1 MGHRA, CDR2 YSYEKL. The CDR3 nucleotides are TGCGCCAGCAGGGATCTAGACAGCGGGAGAAAAAATGAGCAGTTCTTC. Protein: CASRDLDSGRKNEQFF.

The chain combines TRBV7-9 with TRBJ2-7; 7 positions match TRBD2. The CDR3 length is 16 residues. Looked up from germline, CDR1 is SEHNR and CDR2 is FQNEAQ (reference sequence). V was pared by 5 bases and J by 0 bases, with 10 bases of the junction left unmatched. Written as DNA, the CDR3 is TGTGCCAGCAGCACCAGCCTAGCGGAGAGCTCCTACGAGCAGTACTTC. Its protein product is CASSTSLAESSYEQYF.

This clone was seen a single time. This rearrangement joins TRBV4-1 to TRBJ2-1; 13 bases line up with TRBD2. CDR3 length: 17 residues. Germline trimming cut 3 bases from V and 4 bases from J; bases unmatched to any gene: 6. CDR1 and CDR2 (germline): MGHRA, YSYEKL. In DNA, the CDR3 is TGCGCCAGCAGCCATAAGGGGACTAGCGGGATATACAATGAGCAGTTCTTC. Its translation: CASSHKGTSGIYNEQFF.

The chain links TRBV10-2 to TRBJ2-1; D is unclear. The CDR3 is made up of 15 amino acids. The germline V and J ends were trimmed by 4 bases and 2 bases, with 12 bases remaining between them. Looked up from germline, CDR1 is WSHSY and CDR2 is SAAADI. The CDR3 reads CASSGTTAAYNEQFF. Written as DNA, the CDR3 is TGCGCCAGCAGTGGGACCACGGCGGCCTACAATGAGCAGTTCTTC.

The chain carries TRBV28 and TRBJ1-5; D perhaps matches TRBD1 (5 bases). CDR3 length: 15 residues. Germline V gene sequence: CDR1 MDHEN, CDR2 SYDVKM. Trimming left V 7 bases short and J 0 bases short, with 13 bases between. The CDR3: CASNQEGSSNQPQHF. As DNA, the CDR3 is TGTGCCAGCAATCAGGAGGGGAGTAGCAATCAGCCCCAGCATTTT.

Turning to this clone: In the same sample, other DNA sequences code for this CDR3. The chain couples TRBV11-2 to TRBJ2-5, with D perhaps matching TRBD1 or TRBD2 (5 bases each). The V end lost 3 bases, the J end lost 5 bases, and 7 bases lay between the germline ends. Germline CDR1 is SGHAT and CDR2 is FQNNGV. This CDR3 has 12 residues. The CDR3 DNA reads as TGTGCCAGCAGCTTCGGGACGGAGACCCAGTACTTC. This translates into CASSFGTETQYF.

The CDR3 DNA follows: TGTGCCAGCAGCGAAGGGGACTTTCCGGGGGAGCTGTTTTTT. Protein product: CASSEGDFPGELFF. This chain uses TRBV9 with TRBJ2-2, with D perhaps matching TRBD2 (6 bases). CDR1 and CDR2 from the germline V gene are SGDLS and YYNGEE. This CDR3 contains 14 residues. V lost 3 bases and J lost 8, with 14 bases in between.

V usage is TRBV7-9 and J usage is TRBJ2-7; tentatively, D is TRBD1 (6 bases). Germline V gene sequence: CDR1 SEHNR, CDR2 FQNEAQ (reference sequence). CDR3 length: 15 residues. Trimming pared 2 bases from V and 7 bases from J, leaving 18 bases between. The CDR3 here is CASSLPRAGAEEQYF. CDR3 bases: TGTGCCAGCAGCTTACCGAGGGCAGGGGCGGAAGAGCAGTACTTC.

For the CDR3, the DNA is TGTGCCAGCAGCTTAAGGGACGGCACAGATACGCAGTATTTT. Protein: CASSLRDGTDTQYF. The rearrangement uses TRBV7-8 and TRBJ2-3; the D gene could be TRBD1 or TRBD2 (5 bases each). This CDR3 is 14 amino acids long. The germline V and J ends were trimmed by 2 bases and 1 base, with 7 bases remaining between them. CDR1 is SGHVS and CDR2 is FQNEAQ in the germline V gene. Full variable domain (missing parts from reference TRBV7-8 and TRBJ2-3): GAGVSQSPRYKVAKRGQDVALRCDPISGHVSLFWYQQALGQGPEFLTYFQNEAQLDKSGLPSDRFFAERPEGSVSTLKIQRTQQEDSAVYLCASSLRDGTDTQYFGPGTRLTVL.

The chain couples TRBV4-1 to TRBJ1-4, with 8 nucleotides matching TRBD1. The CDR3 totals 15 residues. CDR1 MGHRA and CDR2 YSYEKL come from the germline V gene. V gave up 5 bases and J gave up 5 bases; unmatched junction bases: 7. This CDR3 is CASSIRTGRNEKLFF. DNA for the CDR3: TGCGCCAGCAGCATCCGGACAGGGCGCAATGAAAAACTGTTTTTT.

The chain has TRBV7-8 and TRBJ2-7, with D possibly matching TRBD2 (5 bases). Trimming removed 11 bases at V and 1 base at J, with 15 bases between. The CDR3 is made up of 13 amino acids. The V gene's germline CDR1 is SGHVS and CDR2 FQNEAQ. The CDR3 sequence: CAGSDGPSYEQYF. The CDR3 DNA follows: TGTGCCGGGAGCGACGGGCCTTCCTACGAGCAGTACTTC.

This rearrangement joins TRBV19 to TRBJ1-1, with 7 bases aligning to TRBD1. The CDR3 covers 14 residues. Germline CDR1 reads LNHDA; CDR2 reads SQIVND (reference sequence). The V gene end was trimmed by 3 bases and the J gene end by 0 bases; junction bases not matched to a gene: 1. The chain's CDR3 is CASSIGQVNTEAFF. Written as DNA, the CDR3 is TGTGCCAGTAGTATTGGACAGGTGAACACTGAAGCTTTCTTT. Looking up the rest from reference TRBV19 and TRBJ1-1 gives the full variable domain: DGGITQSPKYLFRKEGQNVTLSCEQNLNHDAMYWYRQDPGQGLRLIYYSQIVNDFQKGDIAEGYSVSREKKESFPLTVTSAQKNPTAFYLCASSIGQVNTEAFFGQGTRLTVV.

Note on this clone: Within the sample, other DNA sequences also encode this same CDR3. This sequence joins TRBV6-1 and TRBJ2-7; D perhaps matches TRBD1 (5 bases). Germline-derived CDR1 and CDR2 are MNHNS and SASEGT. V was clipped by 2 bases and J by 4 bases, with 6 bases between them. The CDR3 covers 12 residues. In DNA form, the CDR3 reads TGTGCCAGCAGTGAAAGGGGATACGAGCAGTACTTC. Encoded protein: CASSERGYEQYF.

The genes are TRBV5-6 and TRBJ2-1, with 10 bases aligning to TRBD2. Germline CDR1 is SGHDT and CDR2 is YYEEEE. J lost 2 bases, V lost 0 bases, and 2 bases had no gene match. There are 16 residues in the CDR3. The CDR3 spells CASSLDGLAAYNEQFF. The CDR3 DNA is TGTGCCAGCAGCTTGGATGGACTAGCGGCCTACAATGAGCAGTTCTTC.